This T cell receptor (beta chain) emerged from a study of control samples from healthy donors and cancer patients. Clones were read by immunoSEQ multiplex PCR, and TCRdb kept only the in-frame ones, dropping some. The table has about 75,000 clones, 85% to 95% seen once. Sequencing used blood. This TCR was recovered from a woman between 40 and 50 years old in good health.

The CDR3 protein is CASSLADSSGDGYTF. CDR3 coding DNA: TGCGCCAGCAGCTTGGCCGACAGCTCAGGGGACGGCTACACCTTC. V and J are TRBV5-1 and TRBJ1-2, with D perhaps matching TRBD1 (6 bases). V shed 0 bases and J shed 8 bases, with 17 bases lying between them. This CDR3 has 15 residues. Per germline, CDR1 SGHRS and CDR2 YFSETQ.